A single T cell receptor (beta chain) is shown here with its context. The data derive from a study of blood T cell repertoires in COVID-19. Study-wide background: T cells, B-cell-depleted T cells, or PBMCs provided the cDNA or gDNA that served as material.

Original methodology: Amplification of reference gene primers provided the estimated nucleated cell counts. Only in-frame clones appear in the TCRdb table, and some are missing; sequencing was by immunoSEQ multiplex PCR. V and J calls and clone size come straight from that table; D and trimming were deduced from the DNA. The data contain 100,000 to 150,000 clones, more than 85% of them singletons. The V segment lost 6 bases and the J segment 7 bases; nucleotides outside the gene matches: 8. Per germline, CDR1 MNHEY and CDR2 SVGAGI. This CDR3 contains 14 residues. The chain links TRBV6-5 to TRBJ1-5; 8 nucleotides line up with TRBD1. The source of this sequence is a man between 60 and 75 years old with COVID-19, enrolled during active disease. What was sequenced was peripheral blood. The CDR3, as DNA: TGTGCCAGCAGGATTGACAGGGGAGACCAGCCCCAGCATTTT. Translating it yields CASRIDRGDQPQHF.